These 9 T cell receptor beta chains came from one sample sequenced in a study of T cell repertoires in cytomegalovirus infection. A single record per CDR3 protein comes from TCRdb applying MiXCR to the reads. Seen here are about 340,000 distinct CDR3 sequences, about 28% observed once, and the top ten hold around 20%. For these receptors, no antigen is known. The sample here was cultured PBMCs, taken from culture after CMV antigen stimulation. Receptor source: a human donor in good health (CMV status not recorded). Some clones in this sample may be carry-over from other donors' samples.

There are many counts of this clonotype. The chain has TRBV7-2 and TRBJ2-1; 8 nucleotides line up with TRBD1. This CDR3 is 16 amino acids long. CDR1 is SGHTA, CDR2 FQGNSA, per germline. Trimming took 4 bases from V and 0 from J; bases not matched to a gene: 5. CDR3 coding DNA: TGTGCCAGCAGCTCCAGGACAGGGCTCTCCTACAATGAGCAGTTCTTC. Translation: CASSSRTGLSYNEQFF.

The sample holds a few counts of this clonotype. The CDR3 nucleotides read TGTGCCAGCAGCACAGGGACGAGGGGGGAGCAGTACTTC. It encodes CASSTGTRGEQYF. The chain joins TRBV5-6 to TRBJ2-7; possible D gene TRBD1, 6 bases. The germline V gene has CDR1 SGHDT and CDR2 YYEEEE. The CDR3 has 13 residues. Trimming removed 4 bases from V and 7 bases from J, with 15 bases in between.

This chain joins TRBV10-3 and TRBJ1-2; 7 bases are a match to TRBD1. The trim removed 3 bases at V and 4 bases at J, leaving 8 bases unmatched. CDR3 length: 15 amino acids. Germline CDR1 is ENHRY and CDR2 is SYGVKD. This CDR3 is CAISELPGQPYGYTF. CDR3 nucleotide sequence: TGTGCCATCAGTGAACTCCCGGGACAGCCCTATGGCTACACCTTC.

This clonotype has just a few counts. The V gene is TRBV7-2, the J gene TRBJ2-3; 11 bases match TRBD2. The CDR3 totals 14 residues. V was pared by 6 bases and J by 6 bases, with 5 bases of the junction left unmatched. The V gene's germline CDR1 is SGHTA and CDR2 FQGNSA. CDR3 protein: CASSTSGSSDTQYF. The CDR3 DNA is TGTGCCAGCAGTACTAGCGGGAGTAGTGATACGCAGTATTTT.

In this sample, this clonotype turned up many times. The J gene is TRBJ2-6, the V gene TRBV27; 7 bases match TRBD1. This CDR3 contains 16 residues. After removal of 4 bases from V and 2 bases from J, the junction contained 5 bases not matched to a gene. Germline loops: CDR1 MNHEY, CDR2 SMNVEV (reference sequence). The CDR3 DNA reads TGTGCCAGCAGTTCCGACCAGGGGGCTGGGGCCAACGTCCTGACTTTC. Translation: CASSSDQGAGANVLTF.

The sample holds a few counts of this clonotype. One end of the junction does not line up with germline, which may come from a read error. The chain joins TRBV7-7 to TRBJ2-5, with D possibly TRBD2 on 5 matching bases. Germline CDR1 SSHAT, CDR2 FNYEAQ (reference sequence). This CDR3 region has 14 residues. The CDR3 region is CASSLDYSQETQYF. The CDR3 DNA is TGTGCTAGCAGCTTAGACTACAGCCAAGAGACCCAGTACTTC.

The CDR3 loop reads CASSQANGNYGYTF. The CDR3 DNA reads as TGCGCCAGCAGCCAAGCCAACGGTAACTATGGCTACACCTTC. The rearrangement uses TRBV4-3 and TRBJ1-2, with D hard to call. The germline gives CDR1 LGHNA, CDR2 YSLEER. CDR3 length equals 14 residues. The V end was cut by 1 base, the J end by 1 base, with 7 bases between.

This clonotype came up a few times. V gene TRBV19 combines with J gene TRBJ1-1, with D perhaps matching TRBD1 (5 bases). V dropped 3 bases and J dropped 4 bases, with 12 bases sitting between them. Germline-derived CDR1 and CDR2 are LNHDA and SQIVND (reference sequence). The length of the CDR3 is 14 residues. This chain's CDR3 is CASSIGGKGTEAFF. The CDR3 nucleotides are TGTGCCAGTAGTATCGGGGGGAAAGGCACTGAAGCTTTCTTT.

This chain uses TRBV19 with TRBJ1-2; possible D gene TRBD1, 5 bases. CDR3 size: 12 residues. V lost 9 bases, J lost 3 bases, and 11 bases lay in between. Per the germline V gene, CDR1 is LNHDA and CDR2 is SQIVND (reference sequence). The CDR3 spells CASEGQYYGYTF. DNA for the CDR3: TGTGCCAGCGAGGGGCAGTACTATGGCTACACCTTC. Full variable domain (remainder filled in from reference TRBV19 and TRBJ1-2): DGGITQSPKYLFRKEGQNVTLSCEQNLNHDAMYWYRQDPGQGLRLIYYSQIVNDFQKGDIAEGYSVSREKKESFPLTVTSAQKNPTAFYLCASEGQYYGYTFGSGTRLTVV.